Each of the 16 T cell receptor beta chains below was sequenced from the same sample in a study of response to subunit inactivated influenza vaccine. TCRdb reprocessed the RT-PCR reads with MiXCR, giving one entry per CDR3 protein. The data show about 570,000 distinct CDR3 sequences, roughly 12% seen once. The material was PBMCs from blood, obtained on the day of vaccination. These receptors all come from a man aged 45-65 years who received an inactivated influenza vaccine.

The chain recombines TRBV19 with TRBJ1-6; D uncertain. Trimming shortened V by 6 bases and J by 6 bases, and 21 bases separated the two germline ends. The CDR3 length is 17 residues. Germline V gene data show CDR1 as LNHDA and CDR2 as SQIVND (reference sequence). In nucleotides, the CDR3 is TGTGCCAGTAGGAGAAAATGGACGGCTGAAACTAATTCACCCCTCCACTTT. It encodes CASRRKWTAETNSPLHF.

The rearrangement links TRBV20-1 to TRBJ1-3; unclear D gene. Trimming shortened V by 0 bases and J by 3 bases, and 9 bases separated the two germline ends. The CDR3 loop spans 14 amino acids. Germline V gene lookup returns CDR1 DFQATT and CDR2 SNEGSKA (reference sequence). For the CDR3, the DNA is TGCAGTGCTAGAGATTACGGACTTGGAAACACCATATATTTT. Amino acid sequence: CSARDYGLGNTIYF.

This clonotype has a handful of counts. The chain uses TRBV2 and TRBJ2-3, with D unresolved. V was trimmed by 3 bases and J by 6 bases, leaving 16 bases between them. The CDR3 spans 15 residues. Per germline, CDR1 SNHLY and CDR2 FYNNEI. The CDR3 loop reads CASSDLLEDGDTQYF. Written as DNA, the CDR3 is TGTGCCAGCAGTGACTTGCTCGAAGACGGGGATACGCAGTATTTT.

Only a few counts were recorded for this clonotype. This sequence joins TRBV7-2 and TRBJ2-5; D is uncertain. The length of the CDR3 is 14 residues. The germline V gene encodes CDR1 SGHTA and CDR2 FQGNSA. The ends were cut back, 0 bases at V and 7 bases at J, with 12 bases in the middle. CDR3 amino acids: CASSLALNPRTQYF. The CDR3 DNA reads as TGTGCCAGCAGCTTAGCACTTAACCCCAGGACCCAGTACTTC.

There are many counts of this clonotype. The chain couples TRBV15 to TRBJ2-7; possibly TRBD1 for D (5 bases). Germline lookup yields CDR1 LNHNV and CDR2 YYDKDF (reference sequence). This CDR3 region has 16 residues. The germline V and J ends were trimmed by 1 base and 3 bases, with 16 bases remaining between them. CDR3 residues: CATSRAYKGQDYEQYF. CDR3 DNA: TGTGCCACCAGCAGAGCTTATAAAGGACAAGACTACGAGCAGTACTTC. Using reference TRBV15 and TRBJ2-7 for the parts outside the CDR3, the full variable domain is DAMVIQNPRYQVTQFGKPVTLSCSQTLNHNVMYWYQQKSSQAPKLLFHYYDKDFNNEADTPDNFQSRRPNTSFCFLDIRSPGLGDTAMYLCATSRAYKGQDYEQYFGPGTRLTVT.

This clonotype was counted ten times or more. The chain joins TRBV29-1 to TRBJ2-1; TRBD2 is a possible D gene (6 bases). Deletions cut 3 bases from V and 3 bases from J, with 15 bases between. The CDR3 runs 15 residues. The germline gives CDR1 SQVTM, CDR2 ANQGSEA. CDR3 region: CSVDGGPRGYNEQFF. DNA of the CDR3: TGCAGCGTTGACGGGGGACCTAGGGGCTACAATGAGCAGTTCTTC.

The V call is TRBV12-3 or TRBV12-4, the J call TRBJ2-7; 8 nucleotides align to TRBD2. The CDR3 has 16 amino acids. J was trimmed by 3 bases and V by 5 bases; bases with no gene match: 12. CDR3 loop: CASSQFDGGVGYEQYF. The CDR3 DNA is TGTGCCAGCAGTCAGTTTGACGGGGGGGTGGGCTACGAGCAGTACTTC.

The rearrangement uses TRBV5-5 and TRBJ2-7; 9 bases match TRBD1. V lost 0 bases and J lost 5; bases outside the gene matches: 3. Germline CDR1 reads SGHKS; CDR2 reads YYEKEE (reference sequence). The CDR3 extends over 14 amino acids. The CDR3 region is CASSLEDRGNEQYF. CDR3 bases: TGTGCCAGCAGCTTGGAGGACAGGGGCAACGAGCAGTACTTC.

The genes are TRBV24-1 and TRBJ2-1; TRBD2 matches 11 bases. CDR3 length: 14 amino acids. V was clipped by 4 bases and J by 7 bases; unmatched bases: 2. Germline V gives CDR1 KGHDR, CDR2 SFDVKD. CDR3 nucleotide sequence: TGTGCCACCAGTGACCGGACTAGCGGGAATGAGCAGTTCTTC. It translates to CATSDRTSGNEQFF.

This clonotype was found many times. This chain connects TRBV20-1 to TRBJ2-1; 14 bases line up with TRBD2. CDR3 length: 16 residues. The germline V gene encodes CDR1 DFQATT and CDR2 SNEGSKA (reference sequence). The ends lost 2 bases at V and 7 bases at J; junction bases unmatched: 7. The CDR3 DNA sequence: TGCAGTGCTAGATGGACTAGCGGGAGGACTAGGAATGAGCAGTTCTTC. It is translated as CSARWTSGRTRNEQFF.

This clonotype was observed at least ten times. The gene calls are TRBV5-1 and TRBJ1-5, with D uncertain. The germline V gene encodes CDR1 SGHRS and CDR2 YFSETQ. Trimming stripped 5 bases from V and 1 base from J, with 7 bases between. This CDR3 is built from 13 residues. The CDR3 region has the DNA TGCGCCAGCAGAGTGGAAAGCAATCAGCCCCAGCATTTT. This codes for CASRVESNQPQHF.

This clonotype was picked up a small number of times. The chain joins TRBV5-1 to TRBJ2-4; D unresolved. Germline loops: CDR1 SGHRS, CDR2 YFSETQ. Trimming pared 0 bases from V and 0 bases from J, leaving 7 bases between. The CDR3 covers 15 residues. In nucleotides, the CDR3 is TGCGCCAGCAGCTTGGAGGGCAGAGCCAAAAACATTCAGTACTTC. It is translated as CASSLEGRAKNIQYF.

This clonotype appeared a few times. J is TRBJ2-7 and V is TRBV27, with a tentative D call TRBD1 (6 bases). The germline V gene has CDR1 MNHEY and CDR2 SMNVEV (reference sequence). The CDR3 length is 13 residues. V was pared by 4 bases and J by 6 bases, with 13 bases between. The CDR3 spells CASSYRASSEQYF. Written as DNA, the CDR3 is TGTGCCAGCAGTTACAGGGCCTCAAGCGAGCAGTACTTC.

The V call is TRBV7-9, the J call TRBJ2-7; D remains ambiguous. This CDR3 is 12 amino acids long. V lost 5 bases and J lost 4, with 9 bases in between. Germline CDR1 is SEHNR and CDR2 is FQNEAQ (reference sequence). This CDR3 is CASSASIYEQYF. CDR3 bases: TGTGCCAGCAGCGCCTCAATATACGAGCAGTACTTC.

The gene calls are TRBV20-1 and TRBJ1-2; 9 bases are a match to TRBD1. CDR3 length equals 14 residues. Losses at the gene ends were 5 bases for V and 2 bases for J; bases not matched to a gene: 6. Germline V gives CDR1 DFQATT, CDR2 SNEGSKA (reference sequence). The CDR3 spells CSAPRDRENYGYTF. CDR3 nucleotide sequence: TGCAGTGCTCCTAGGGACAGGGAAAACTATGGCTACACCTTC.

This clonotype came up a few times. The chain employs TRBV20-1 and TRBJ2-5; D not resolved. This CDR3 comprises 15 residues. The germline V and J ends were trimmed by 0 bases and 2 bases, with 13 bases remaining between them. Germline lookup yields CDR1 DFQATT and CDR2 SNEGSKA (reference sequence). The CDR3 DNA follows: TGCAGTGCTAGAGATCTGGAACAGACACAAGAGACCCAGTACTTC. This sequence encodes CSARDLEQTQETQYF.